The rows below give T cell receptor beta chains drawn from one sample of a study of cytomegalovirus exposure and HLA in healthy donors. The method was immunoSEQ multiplex PCR; TCRdb's version includes in-frame clones alone and lacks a portion of them. The sample carries some 120,000 clones, about 85% recorded once. Sequenced material: PBMCs. These receptors were collected from a woman in her 30s in good health and CMV-seronegative. The CDR3 runs from the conserved cysteine through the conserved F or W. Fields, in order: J gene, clone size, V gene, D gene, CDR3 DNA, CDR3 protein. D genes are given only for firm matches. A row's size may be missing; if present it is once, few, many or a size class.

j_gene: TRBJ2-1; abundance: .; v_gene: TRBV13; d_gene: .; CDR3nt: TGTGCCAGCAGCTTAAATCAGGATACGTACAATGAGCAGTTCTTC; CDR3aa: CASSLNQDTYNEQFF
j_gene: TRBJ2-2; abundance: .; v_gene: TRBV5-6; d_gene: .; CDR3nt: TGTGCCAGCAGCTTGAGGACACCCGGGGAGCTGTTTTTT; CDR3aa: CASSLRTPGELFF
j_gene: TRBJ1-1; abundance: .; v_gene: TRBV18; d_gene: .; CDR3nt: TGTGCCAGCTCACCACTGTCCAACGACGGGGGAGCTTTCTTT; CDR3aa: CASSPLSNDGGAFF
j_gene: TRBJ2-3; abundance: .; v_gene: TRBV2; d_gene: TRBD2; CDR3nt: TGTGCCAGCACCCTGGTGGGACTACCAAACACAGATACGCAGTATTTT; CDR3aa: CASTLVGLPNTDTQYF
j_gene: TRBJ2-5; abundance: many; v_gene: TRBV11-3; d_gene: .; CDR3nt: TGTGCCAGCAGCTGGAGGGACCGAGGCTGGGAGACCCAGTACTTC; CDR3aa: CASSWRDRGWETQYF
j_gene: TRBJ1-1; abundance: .; v_gene: TRBV9; d_gene: .; CDR3nt: TGTGCCAGCAGCGCCTGGGATCAGGGGACTGAAGCTTTCTTT; CDR3aa: CASSAWDQGTEAFF
j_gene: TRBJ1-5; abundance: .; v_gene: TRBV30; d_gene: TRBD1; CDR3nt: TGTGCCTGGACGACAGGGCTTGAACAGCCCCAGCATTTT; CDR3aa: CAWTTGLEQPQHF
j_gene: TRBJ2-2; abundance: .; v_gene: TRBV11-3; d_gene: .; CDR3nt: TGTGCCAGCAGGACAAGAACCGGGGAGCTGTTTTTT; CDR3aa: CASRTRTGELFF
j_gene: TRBJ2-7; abundance: once; v_gene: TRBV27; d_gene: .; CDR3nt: TGTGCCAGCAGTTCCCCTTTCTACGAGCAGTACTTC; CDR3aa: CASSSPFYEQYF
j_gene: TRBJ2-5; abundance: .; v_gene: TRBV9; d_gene: TRBD2; CDR3nt: TGTGCCAGCAGCGTAGAAGGACTAGCGGGGCAAGAGACCCAGTACTTC; CDR3aa: CASSVEGLAGQETQYF
j_gene: TRBJ1-1; abundance: .; v_gene: TRBV6-4; d_gene: TRBD1; CDR3nt: TGTGCCAGCAGGAATACCAACAGGGGAACTGAAGCTTTCTTT; CDR3aa: CASRNTNRGTEAFF
j_gene: TRBJ1-2; abundance: .; v_gene: TRBV15; d_gene: .; CDR3nt: TGTGCCACCAGCAGAGGTGTTCGGGGGGACCATGGCTACACCTTC; CDR3aa: CATSRGVRGDHGYTF
j_gene: TRBJ2-2; abundance: .; v_gene: TRBV6-5; d_gene: .; CDR3nt: TGTGCCAGCAGTTACTCGGGGAGTGACACCGGGGAGCTGTTTTTT; CDR3aa: CASSYSGSDTGELFF
j_gene: TRBJ1-2; abundance: .; v_gene: TRBV20-1; d_gene: .; CDR3nt: TGCAGTGCTAGTGCAGGGCATGGCTACACCTTC; CDR3aa: CSASAGHGYTF
j_gene: TRBJ1-4; abundance: .; v_gene: TRBV6-5; d_gene: .; CDR3nt: TGTGCCAGCAGTCCGGGGGTTACAACTAATGAAAAACTGTTTTTT; CDR3aa: CASSPGVTTNEKLFF
j_gene: TRBJ1-5; abundance: .; v_gene: TRBV21-1; d_gene: .; CDR3nt: TGTGCCAGCAGCAAAGTAACGAGGGAGCCCAATCAGCCCCAGCATTTT; CDR3aa: CASSKVTREPNQPQHF
j_gene: TRBJ2-7; abundance: .; v_gene: TRBV6-1; d_gene: TRBD1; CDR3nt: TGTGCCATCTTTAAGGGGGACAGGGGCTACGAGCAGTACTTC; CDR3aa: CAIFKGDRGYEQYF
j_gene: TRBJ2-5; abundance: .; v_gene: TRBV6-1; d_gene: .; CDR3nt: TGTGCCAGCAGTTGGGCGTCTAGCGACCAAGAGACCCAGTACTTC; CDR3aa: CASSWASSDQETQYF
j_gene: TRBJ2-1; abundance: .; v_gene: TRBV5-1; d_gene: TRBD2; CDR3nt: TGCGCCAGCAGCTTGCTAGCGGGGGCATCAAATGAGCAGTTCTTC; CDR3aa: CASSLLAGASNEQFF
j_gene: TRBJ1-2; abundance: .; v_gene: TRBV4-1; d_gene: .; CDR3nt: TGCGCCAGCAGCCAAGAGGCAGGGGCGATCTATGGCTACACCTTC; CDR3aa: CASSQEAGAIYGYTF
j_gene: TRBJ1-1; abundance: .; v_gene: TRBV29-1; d_gene: TRBD1; CDR3nt: TGCAGCGTTGGGGTACAGGGGATGAACACTGAAGCTTTCTTT; CDR3aa: CSVGVQGMNTEAFF
j_gene: TRBJ1-2; abundance: once; v_gene: TRBV6-5; d_gene: .; CDR3nt: TGTGCCAGCAGTTCCCCGGGGGGGGGCCTCTATGGCTACACCTTC; CDR3aa: CASSSPGGGLYGYTF
j_gene: TRBJ2-5; abundance: .; v_gene: TRBV28; d_gene: .; CDR3nt: TGTGCCAGCAGTATGGGACAACAAGAGACCCAGTACTTC; CDR3aa: CASSMGQQETQYF
j_gene: TRBJ2-7; abundance: once; v_gene: TRBV4-1; d_gene: TRBD2; CDR3nt: TGCGCCAGCAGCCAAGCCTGGTCCGCGGGGGATACCTACGAGCAGTACTTC; CDR3aa: CASSQAWSAGDTYEQYF
j_gene: TRBJ1-2; abundance: .; v_gene: TRBV27; d_gene: TRBD1; CDR3nt: TGTGCCAGCAGGGGGACAGCCCGGATAGGGGGCTACACCTTC; CDR3aa: CASRGTARIGGYTF
j_gene: TRBJ2-1; abundance: .; v_gene: TRBV7-7; d_gene: TRBD2; CDR3nt: TGTGCCAGCAGCTTACTAGCGGGGGACAATGAGCAGTTCTTC; CDR3aa: CASSLLAGDNEQFF
j_gene: TRBJ2-5; abundance: .; v_gene: TRBV6-1; d_gene: TRBD2; CDR3nt: TGTGCCAGCAGCCGGGACTACGAGACCCAGTACTTC; CDR3aa: CASSRDYETQYF
j_gene: TRBJ1-2; abundance: .; v_gene: TRBV29-1; d_gene: .; CDR3nt: TGCAGCGTTGCCGGGGGTCGGGATTACTATGGCTACACCTTC; CDR3aa: CSVAGGRDYYGYTF
j_gene: TRBJ1-4; abundance: .; v_gene: TRBV9; d_gene: .; CDR3nt: TGTGCCAGCAGCGTATCGGGGGGGAGGAGTGAAAAACTGTTTTTT; CDR3aa: CASSVSGGRSEKLFF
j_gene: TRBJ2-1; abundance: .; v_gene: TRBV14; d_gene: .; CDR3nt: TGTGCCAGCAGCCGGCAGGCGCCGAGTGAGCAGTTCTTC; CDR3aa: CASSRQAPSEQFF
j_gene: TRBJ2-3; abundance: .; v_gene: TRBV7-3; d_gene: .; CDR3nt: TGTGCCAGCAGCTTGGTACTAACAGATACGCAGTATTTT; CDR3aa: CASSLVLTDTQYF
j_gene: TRBJ1-1; abundance: .; v_gene: TRBV29-1; d_gene: .; CDR3nt: TGCAGCGTTGAGGGCCCAAGGACTGAAGCTTTCTTT; CDR3aa: CSVEGPRTEAFF
j_gene: TRBJ2-3; abundance: .; v_gene: TRBV11-3; d_gene: .; CDR3nt: TGTGCCAGCAGCTTAGGTGGAGGGGGCGCTTCGGATACGCAGTATTTT; CDR3aa: CASSLGGGGASDTQYF
j_gene: TRBJ2-1; abundance: .; v_gene: TRBV6-1; d_gene: TRBD2; CDR3nt: TGTGCCAGCGGATCGACTAGCGGGTCCTACAATGAGCAGTTCTTC; CDR3aa: CASGSTSGSYNEQFF
j_gene: TRBJ2-7; abundance: once; v_gene: TRBV7-2; d_gene: .; CDR3nt: TGTGCCAGCAGCTCCTCTGGGACTGCGACCGAGCAGTACTTC; CDR3aa: CASSSSGTATEQYF
j_gene: TRBJ1-2; abundance: once; v_gene: TRBV7-9; d_gene: .; CDR3nt: TGTGCCAGCAGCGGGCCCCGGAACTATGGCTACACCTTC; CDR3aa: CASSGPRNYGYTF
j_gene: TRBJ2-7; abundance: .; v_gene: TRBV13; d_gene: .; CDR3nt: TGTGCCAGCAGCCCGCCCGGGAGTCCGGTTGGGGAGCAGTACTTC; CDR3aa: CASSPPGSPVGEQYF
j_gene: TRBJ2-1; abundance: .; v_gene: TRBV29-1; d_gene: .; CDR3nt: TGCAGCGTTGTGGGCCAGGGGTTGTATGAGCAGTTCTTC; CDR3aa: CSVVGQGLYEQFF
j_gene: TRBJ1-1; abundance: .; v_gene: TRBV18; d_gene: .; CDR3nt: TGTGCCAGCTCACCACCGAGGACGGGGGTGAACACTGAAGCTTTCTTT; CDR3aa: CASSPPRTGVNTEAFF
j_gene: TRBJ1-2; abundance: .; v_gene: TRBV19; d_gene: .; CDR3nt: TGTGCCAGTAGCCCTGAGGGATATGGCTACACCTTC; CDR3aa: CASSPEGYGYTF
j_gene: TRBJ1-2; abundance: .; v_gene: TRBV27; d_gene: .; CDR3nt: TGTGCCAGCAGTTTAAGCTATACCAGGTCCTATGGCTACACCTTC; CDR3aa: CASSLSYTRSYGYTF
j_gene: TRBJ1-1; abundance: .; v_gene: TRBV19; d_gene: .; CDR3nt: TGTGCCAGTAGCATTGACAGGACCGCGAACACTGAAGCTTTCTTT; CDR3aa: CASSIDRTANTEAFF
j_gene: TRBJ1-2; abundance: .; v_gene: TRBV15; d_gene: .; CDR3nt: TGTGCCACCAGGGGGAGAGGCAGGGGATGGGACTATGGCTACACCTTC; CDR3aa: CATRGRGRGWDYGYTF
j_gene: TRBJ2-3; abundance: .; v_gene: TRBV5-6; d_gene: TRBD1; CDR3nt: TGTGCCAGCAGCCCCCAGGACAGGCCCACAGATACGCAGTATTTT; CDR3aa: CASSPQDRPTDTQYF
j_gene: TRBJ2-3; abundance: .; v_gene: TRBV4-3; d_gene: .; CDR3nt: TGCGCCAGCAGCCAAGATACGAGACGAGGGACAGATACGCAGTATTTT; CDR3aa: CASSQDTRRGTDTQYF
j_gene: TRBJ2-7; abundance: .; v_gene: TRBV6-5; d_gene: .; CDR3nt: TGTGCCAGCAGTCCACTCGGCCCCCTAGCCGAGCAGTACTTC; CDR3aa: CASSPLGPLAEQYF
j_gene: TRBJ2-2; abundance: .; v_gene: TRBV18; d_gene: .; CDR3nt: TGTGCCAGCTCACGCTTAAGGTCGACAGGGAACACCGGGGAGCTGTTTTTT; CDR3aa: CASSRLRSTGNTGELFF
j_gene: TRBJ1-5; abundance: .; v_gene: TRBV2; d_gene: .; CDR3nt: TGTGCCAGCAGTGGAGATAGCAATCAGCCCCAGCATTTT; CDR3aa: CASSGDSNQPQHF
j_gene: TRBJ1-1; abundance: few; v_gene: TRBV7-9; d_gene: .; CDR3nt: TGTGCCAGCAGCCCGTTGAACACTGAAGCTTTCTTT; CDR3aa: CASSPLNTEAFF
j_gene: TRBJ2-4; abundance: .; v_gene: TRBV5-3; d_gene: .; CDR3nt: TGTGCCAGAAGCTTGGGGCTAGCCAAAAACATTCAGTACTTC; CDR3aa: CARSLGLAKNIQYF
j_gene: TRBJ1-1; abundance: .; v_gene: TRBV7-9; d_gene: .; CDR3nt: TGTGCCAGCAGCCCCGGAGCTTATCGGAACACTGAAGCTTTCTTT; CDR3aa: CASSPGAYRNTEAFF
j_gene: TRBJ1-5; abundance: .; v_gene: TRBV19; d_gene: TRBD1; CDR3nt: TGTGCCAGTAGTAGGGGACTTGACAGGGCATATAGCAATCAGCCCCAGCATTTT; CDR3aa: CASSRGLDRAYSNQPQHF